Following are 9 T cell receptor beta chains from one sample sequenced in a study of T cell clonotyping in hematopoietic cell transplantation. Clones were read by immunoSEQ multiplex PCR, and TCRdb kept only the in-frame ones, dropping some. The table has 27,000 or so clones, nearly 97% seen once. Sequenced input: peripheral blood mononuclear cells. The receptors stem from a man aged 45-65 years in good health. Some clones in this sample may be carry-over from other donors' samples.

The V call is TRBV14, the J call TRBJ1-2, with TRBD1 matching 8 bases. Germline CDR1 SGHDN, CDR2 FVKESK. V lost 5 bases to trimming and J lost 4 bases; unmatched junction nucleotides: 6. The CDR3 is 14 residues long. The CDR3 here is CASSYGTGSYGYTF. Written as DNA, the CDR3 is TGTGCCAGCAGCTACGGGACAGGCAGCTATGGCTACACCTTC.

V and J are TRBV29-1 and TRBJ1-1, with 7 bases lining up with TRBD1. This CDR3 contains 13 residues. V shed 3 bases, J shed 4 bases, and the junction held 5 bases outside the gene matches. Germline-derived CDR1 and CDR2 are SQVTM and ANQGSEA. DNA of the CDR3: TGCAGCGTTGATTGGACAGGTAGCACTGAAGCTTTCTTT. Translating gives CSVDWTGSTEAFF.

V usage is TRBV6-1 and J usage is TRBJ1-4; the D is unclear. The CDR3 is 13 residues long. With 4 bases removed from V and 11 bases from J, the gap between germline ends came to 14 bases. The germline V gene has CDR1 MNHNS and CDR2 SASEGT. The CDR3 loop is CASSVLTPFKLFF. CDR3 nucleotides: TGTGCCAGCAGTGTCCTTACACCCTTCAAACTGTTTTTT.

The chain joins TRBV7-9 to TRBJ2-1; 13 bases are a match to TRBD2. CDR1 and CDR2 from the germline V gene are SEHNR and FQNEAQ (reference sequence). The CDR3 length is 16 residues. The junction had 9 bases not matched to a gene; V was cut back by 5 bases and J by 8 bases. CDR3 protein: CASSAPGLAGFDEQFF. The CDR3 DNA sequence: TGTGCCAGCAGCGCGCCGGGACTAGCGGGATTCGATGAGCAGTTCTTC. The full variable domain, with the rest looked up from reference TRBV7-9 and TRBJ2-1, is DTGVSQNPRHKITKRGQNVTFRCDPISEHNRLYWYRQTLGQGPEFLTYFQNEAQLEKSRLLSDRFSAERPKGSFSTLEIQRTEQGDSAMYLCASSAPGLAGFDEQFFGPGTRLTVL.

The V call is TRBV11-2, the J call TRBJ1-1, with unresolved D. There are 13 residues in the CDR3. Trimming pared 10 bases from V and 5 bases from J, leaving 17 bases between. Per germline, CDR1 SGHAT and CDR2 FQNNGV. CDR3 sequence (DNA): TGTGCCAACACGCCCCGGTTACGTACTGAAGCTTTCTTT. Translation: CANTPRLRTEAFF.

The gene calls are TRBV5-1 and TRBJ2-7; 9 bases align to TRBD1. Germline trimming cut 2 bases from V and 6 bases from J; bases unmatched to any gene: 6. The CDR3 covers 14 residues. Germline CDR1 SGHRS, CDR2 YFSETQ. CDR3 sequence reads: CASSFADRGGEQYF. As DNA, the CDR3 is TGCGCCAGCAGCTTTGCAGACAGGGGGGGCGAGCAGTACTTC.

The chain couples TRBV6-5 to TRBJ1-5; D not certain. This CDR3 is built from 13 residues. Per germline, CDR1 MNHEY and CDR2 SVGAGI. V lost 2 bases to trimming and J lost 4 bases, with 6 bases between them. Here the CDR3 DNA reads TGTGCCAGCAGTTACCAGCAGAATCAGCCCCAGCATTTT. As protein: CASSYQQNQPQHF.

The chain links TRBV5-1 to TRBJ2-2; TRBD1 matches 10 bases. Germline values: CDR1 SGHRS, CDR2 YFSETQ. This CDR3 spans 17 amino acids. V gave up 1 base and J gave up 2 bases; unmatched junction bases: 5. The DNA of the CDR3 is TGCGCCAGCAGCTTGACACTGACAGGGGGCAACACCGGGGAGCTGTTTTTT. This sequence encodes CASSLTLTGGNTGELFF. Based on the CDR3 plus reference TRBV5-1 and TRBJ2-2, the full variable domain is KAGVTQTPRYLIKTRGQQVTLSCSPISGHRSVSWYQQTPGQGLQFLFEYFSETQRNKGNFPGRFSGRQFSNSRSEMNVSTLELGDSALYLCASSLTLTGGNTGELFFGEGSRLTVL.

V gene TRBV28 combines with J gene TRBJ1-1, with D possibly matching TRBD1 (6 bases). In germline, CDR1 is MDHEN, CDR2 SYDVKM. The CDR3 runs to 16 residues. The V end was cut by 7 bases, the J end by 1 base, with 19 bases between. The CDR3 sequence: CASKPTLGGGNTEAFF. The CDR3 DNA reads TGTGCCAGCAAGCCAACTTTAGGGGGGGGGAACACTGAAGCTTTCTTT. The full variable domain, completed using reference TRBV28 and TRBJ1-1, is DVKVTQSSRYLVKRTGEKVFLECVQDMDHENMFWYRQDPGLGLRLIYFSYDVKMKEKGDIPEGYSVSREKKERFSLILESASTNQTSMYLCASKPTLGGGNTEAFFGQGTRLTVV.